This T cell receptor beta chain comes out of a study of CXCR3-negative and CXCR3-positive naive CD8 T cells. Whole-study context: Across all libraries, TRB reads numbered 120 million to 150 million, with about 1.5 +/- 0.3 million in each library. Study-wide findings and caveats: Memory CD8+ cells showed much lower diversity, while both naive subsets were comparably high. Memory cells diverged, while naive CXCR3-positive and CXCR3-negative cells had similar TRBV-TRBJ usage. Naive subsets did not differ in surface CD5, and the authors estimated TCR strength using properties of the TRB CDR3.

Via 5' RACE with UMI labels, TRB cDNA libraries were prepared. TCRdb reprocessed the 5' RACE reads; each CDR3 protein has one entry and no DNA is given. Its clone listing holds tens of thousands of distinct CDR3 sequences. The CDR3 spans 14 residues. From germline, CDR1 is MDHEN and CDR2 SYDVKM. A word on this clonotype: Its specificity is not known.

The gene calls are TRBV28 and TRBJ1-2; with no DNA, the TCRdb D assignment of TRBD1 cannot be verified. The clonotype originates from a human donor in good health. Some clones in this sample may be carry-over from other donors' samples. The sequencing input was memory CD8+ T cells from blood. CDR3 protein: CASSFIQGARGYTF.